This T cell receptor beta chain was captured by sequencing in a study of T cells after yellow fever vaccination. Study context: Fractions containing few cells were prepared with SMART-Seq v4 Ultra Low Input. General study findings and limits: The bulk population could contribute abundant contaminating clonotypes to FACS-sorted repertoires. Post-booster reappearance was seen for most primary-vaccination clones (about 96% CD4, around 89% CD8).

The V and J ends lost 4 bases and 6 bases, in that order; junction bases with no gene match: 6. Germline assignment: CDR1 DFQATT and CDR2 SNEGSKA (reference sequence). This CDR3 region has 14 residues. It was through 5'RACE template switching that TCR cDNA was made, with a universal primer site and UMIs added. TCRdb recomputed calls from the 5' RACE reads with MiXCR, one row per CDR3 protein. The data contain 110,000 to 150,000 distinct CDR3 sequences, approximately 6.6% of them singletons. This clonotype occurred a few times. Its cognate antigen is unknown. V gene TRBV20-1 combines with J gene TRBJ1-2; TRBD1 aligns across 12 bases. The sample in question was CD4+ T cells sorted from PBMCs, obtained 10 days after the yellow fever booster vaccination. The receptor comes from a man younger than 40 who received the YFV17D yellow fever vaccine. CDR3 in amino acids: CSATPGTGGHGYTF. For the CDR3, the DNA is TGCAGTGCTACTCCCGGGACAGGGGGCCATGGCTACACCTTC.